Listed below are T cell receptor beta chains from one sample, sequenced in a study of blood T cell repertoires in COVID-19. This table comes from immunoSEQ multiplex PCR, and its TCRdb copy is limited to in-frame clones, with some not included. Among around 60,000 clones listed, around four fifths were seen once. Specimen: peripheral blood. The receptors were gathered from a woman between 45 and 60 years old with active or convalescent COVID-19. The CDR3 runs from the conserved cysteine through the conserved F or W. D genes are given only for firm matches. Size is omitted from some rows. Given values are once, few, many or a class for expanded clones.

CDR3nt,CDR3aa,v_gene,j_gene,abundance,len,d_gene
TGTGCCAGCAGTGACGGGGGTGAGCAGTTCTTC,CASSDGGEQFF,TRBV25-1,TRBJ2-1,once,11,.
TGCAGTGCGCCCGGGAGCACTGAAGCTTTCTTT,CSAPGSTEAFF,TRBV20-1,TRBJ1-1,.,11,.
TGTGCCACCAGCAGAGATGGAGGGACAGGGGCTGAAAAACTGTTTTTT,CATSRDGGTGAEKLFF,TRBV15,TRBJ1-4,.,16,TRBD1
TGTGCCAGCCTAGATTCGAGCTCCTACGAGCAGTACTTC,CASLDSSSYEQYF,TRBV16,TRBJ2-7,.,13,.
TGTGCCAGCAGCCAAGGCGGTACAGGGCAGTACTTC,CASSQGGTGQYF,TRBV3-1/TRBV3-2,TRBJ2-7,.,12,.
TGTGCCAGCAGCCAAGATATGAGTACGCAGTATTTT,CASSQDMSTQYF,TRBV4-2,TRBJ2-3,.,12,.
TGTGCCAGCAGCGTAGGAATTAGCGCAAGCTCCTACAATGAGCAGTTCTTC,CASSVGISASSYNEQFF,TRBV9,TRBJ2-1,.,17,.
TGTGCCAGCAGCTCCGGGACTAGCGGGGTGGAGCAGTTCTTC,CASSSGTSGVEQFF,TRBV7-6,TRBJ2-1,many,14,TRBD2
TGTGCCAGTCGACTAGCGGGAGACACCGGGGAGCTGTTTTTT,CASRLAGDTGELFF,TRBV19,TRBJ2-2,.,14,TRBD2
TGTGCCAGCAGCCCGGGGACTAGCGGGAGTAATCAGTACTTC,CASSPGTSGSNQYF,TRBV7-2,TRBJ2-7,.,14,TRBD2
TGTGCCAGCAGCTATAGCAATCAGCCCCAGCATTTT,CASSYSNQPQHF,TRBV3-1/TRBV3-2,TRBJ1-5,many,12,.
TGTGCCAGCAGCTCACAGGGAGTCGCAGATACGCAGTATTTT,CASSSQGVADTQYF,TRBV6-6,TRBJ2-3,.,14,.
TGTGCCAGCAGCCAAGGGCAACTAGCGGGAGAGGATGAGCAGTTCTTC,CASSQGQLAGEDEQFF,TRBV3-1/TRBV3-2,TRBJ2-1,.,16,TRBD2
TGTGCCAGCATGTACACGGGACAGGGTATGAGCTACACCTTC,CASMYTGQGMSYTF,TRBV27,TRBJ1-2,.,14,TRBD1
TGCGCCAGCAGCTCACAGGGTGCCACTGAAGCTTTCTTT,CASSSQGATEAFF,TRBV4-1,TRBJ1-1,.,13,.
TGTGCCAGCAGCCACGGACAGGCCTACGAGCAGTACTTC,CASSHGQAYEQYF,TRBV6-6,TRBJ2-7,.,13,TRBD1
TGTGCCAGCAGCCCTAGGACAGGGAGCTTGGATACGCAGTATTTT,CASSPRTGSLDTQYF,TRBV9,TRBJ2-3,.,15,TRBD1
TGTGCCAGCAGTTCCCCTTACGAGCAGTACTTC,CASSSPYEQYF,TRBV28,TRBJ2-7,.,11,.
TGTGCCAGCAAAGCTGGGAGGACTAGCACAGATACGCAGTATTTT,CASKAGRTSTDTQYF,TRBV27,TRBJ2-3,.,15,.
TGTGCCACCCACCACCGGGACAGATTCTATGGCTACACCTTC,CATHHRDRFYGYTF,TRBV28,TRBJ1-2,once,14,TRBD1
TGTGCCACCAGCAAGGGAGAGGGCGGGCTGAACACCGGGGAGCTGTTTTTT,CATSKGEGGLNTGELFF,TRBV15,TRBJ2-2,few,17,.
TGCAGCGTTGAACTTGGGAGCCGACGTACCGGGGAGCTGTTTTTT,CSVELGSRRTGELFF,TRBV29-1,TRBJ2-2,few,15,.
TGTGCCAGCAGCTTAGCGGACAGGGGGCGTAATGAGCAGTTCTTC,CASSLADRGRNEQFF,TRBV7-9,TRBJ2-1,.,15,TRBD1
TGTGCCAGCAGTCTACTAGCGGGAGCTGAGACCCAGTACTTC,CASSLLAGAETQYF,TRBV27,TRBJ2-5,few,14,TRBD2
TGTGCCAGTAGTGCCCCCGGGACAGCCAATGAAAAACTGTTTTTT,CASSAPGTANEKLFF,TRBV19,TRBJ1-4,.,15,TRBD1
TGTGCCAGCAGCTTACACAATCAGCCCCAGCATTTT,CASSLHNQPQHF,TRBV7-9,TRBJ1-5,.,12,.
TGTGCCAGCAGCTTAGCCCCCGGACTAGCTCCCCGCACGAATACGCAGTATTTT,CASSLAPGLAPRTNTQYF,TRBV7-8,TRBJ2-3,.,18,TRBD2
TGTGCCACCAGTGGGGGGACAGGGATTGGCTACACCTTC,CATSGGTGIGYTF,TRBV24-1,TRBJ1-2,.,13,TRBD1
TGTGCCAGCAGCTCTACGACAGGGACTCAGCCCCAGCATTTT,CASSSTTGTQPQHF,TRBV7-9,TRBJ1-5,few,14,TRBD1
TGTGCCAGCAGCTTCCCGGGAGATTACTACAATGAGCAGTTCTTC,CASSFPGDYYNEQFF,TRBV5-6,TRBJ2-1,few,15,.
TGTGCCAGCTCACCGATTCCACAGGGGATTTCCGGGGAGCTGTTTTTT,CASSPIPQGISGELFF,TRBV18,TRBJ2-2,.,16,TRBD1
TGTGCCAGCAGCTTAGAGCGGAGGGAAAAACTGTTTTTT,CASSLERREKLFF,TRBV11-2,TRBJ1-4,.,13,.
TGCGCCAGCAGCCCCCCGACTAGCGGGAGGAGGGATGAGCAGTTCTTC,CASSPPTSGRRDEQFF,TRBV10-2,TRBJ2-1,.,16,TRBD2
TGTGCCACCAGTGATAGAAAAGGCGGGACGTACAATGAGCAGTTCTTC,CATSDRKGGTYNEQFF,TRBV24-1,TRBJ2-1,.,16,.
TGCGCCAGCAGCCAAGGACAGGGGCTTAACACTGAAGCTTTCTTT,CASSQGQGLNTEAFF,TRBV4-1,TRBJ1-1,.,15,TRBD1
TGTGCCAGTAGGCCCGGGACCGGGGGCGGGGAGCTGTTTTTT,CASRPGTGGGELFF,TRBV19,TRBJ2-2,.,14,.
TGTGCCAGCAGAGTCCTAGCGGGAGAGACCCAGTACTTC,CASRVLAGETQYF,TRBV6-5,TRBJ2-5,.,13,TRBD2
TGTGCCAGCTCACCGTCCGGGGGGATAAATCAGCCCCAGCATTTT,CASSPSGGINQPQHF,TRBV18,TRBJ1-5,.,15,.
TGCGCCAGCAGCTTGGGAGGGAGAAACACCGGGGAGCTGTTTTTT,CASSLGGRNTGELFF,TRBV5-1,TRBJ2-2,.,15,.
TGTGCCAGCAGCGCGGACAGGTTGAACACTGAAGCTTTCTTT,CASSADRLNTEAFF,TRBV7-9,TRBJ1-1,.,14,TRBD1
TGTGCCAGCAGTAAGGACGGCGGGGATAATGAAAAACTGTTTTTT,CASSKDGGDNEKLFF,TRBV6-6,TRBJ1-4,few,15,.
TGTGCCAGCAGCCAAGATCCGAGACTATATCTAGAGCTGTTTTTT,CASSQDPRLYLELFF,TRBV3-1/TRBV3-2,TRBJ2-2,.,15,.
TGTGCCATCAGTGTTTTAAGCGGGAGTTCCTACAATGAGCAGTTCTTC,CAISVLSGSSYNEQFF,TRBV10-3,TRBJ2-1,.,16,TRBD2
TGTGCCAGCAGCTCCTGGGCGATCGGACAGGGGATTTATGGCTACACCTTC,CASSSWAIGQGIYGYTF,TRBV7-9,TRBJ1-2,.,17,TRBD1
TGTGCCGTGGTTGGTGTCCTCCCCGGGGGGGAGCTGTTTTTT,CAVVGVLPGGELFF,TRBV28,TRBJ2-2,few,14,.
TGTGCCAGCAGTTTGGGGGCAGGAAACTATGGCTACACCTTC,CASSLGAGNYGYTF,TRBV28,TRBJ1-2,.,14,.
TGTGCCAGCAGCTTGGAACAGGGTTTAAAACTGTTTTTT,CASSLEQGLKLFF,TRBV5-4,TRBJ1-4,few,13,.